Below, one TCR beta chain is given with its context. Its antigen is still unknown. The CDR3 contains 15 residues. CDR1 is MNHNS and CDR2 is SASEGT in the germline V gene. Losses at the gene ends were 6 bases for V and 7 bases for J; bases not matched to a gene: 8. The PCR made use of 60 Vbeta and 13 Jbeta primers. Method: immunoSEQ multiplex PCR; TCRdb's copy keeps in-frame clones and lacks some. The sample includes roughly 200,000 clones, 80% of them seen just once. These data originate in a study of cytomegalovirus exposure and HLA in healthy donors. Findings and limits, study-wide: A further, later analysis showed that HLA-associated TCR beta chains (compared with equally common others) were more clonally expanded. Association of a missense DCLRE1C variant with TCR beta V- and J-gene trimming was reported in a later analysis.

The sequencing sample was made of PBMCs. The sequence was collected from a boy aged 10-17 years in good health and CMV-seronegative. The chain carries TRBV6-1 and TRBJ2-1; TRBD2 matches at 11 bases. The CDR3 loop is CASRKGLAGLNEQFF. The CDR3 region has the DNA TGTGCCAGCAGAAAAGGACTAGCGGGCCTTAATGAGCAGTTCTTC.